This entry lists 27 T cell receptor beta chains sequenced from one sample in a study of blood T cell repertoires in COVID-19. Assay used: immunoSEQ multiplex PCR; TCRdb lists only in-frame clones, some missing. The sample holds 60,000 to 75,000 clones, about 90% seen once. The specimen sequenced was peripheral blood. The receptors originated from a human donor in a cohort sampled during active COVID-19.

The chain has TRBV10-3 and TRBJ2-7, with a tentative D call TRBD2 (6 bases). The germline CDR1 and CDR2 sequences are ENHRY and SYGVKD. V lost 0 bases and J 5 bases, leaving 8 bases between the germline ends. This CDR3 is built from 13 residues. The chain's CDR3 is CAISESEGNEQYF. The CDR3 DNA reads as TGTGCCATCAGTGAGTCGGAGGGCAACGAGCAGTACTTC.

The V gene is TRBV10-3, the J gene TRBJ2-2, with D possibly being TRBD1 (5 bases). Germline V gives CDR1 ENHRY, CDR2 SYGVKD. The V end lost 0 bases, the J end lost 4 bases, and 9 bases lay between the germline ends. CDR3 length equals 15 residues. CDR3 nucleotide sequence: TGTGCCATCAGTGAGTCGGTAGGGGCCACCGGGGAGCTGTTTTTT. This gives the protein CAISESVGATGELFF.

The chain carries TRBV24-1 and TRBJ2-1; 11 bases fit TRBD2. The CDR3 totals 19 residues. With 3 bases clipped from V and 2 bases from J, the junction kept 11 bases outside the gene matches. Germline V gene lookup returns CDR1 KGHDR and CDR2 SFDVKD. CDR3 protein: CATSDPSPTSGVTYNEQFF. The CDR3 bases are TGTGCCACCAGTGATCCATCCCCGACTAGCGGGGTAACCTACAATGAGCAGTTCTTC.

J is TRBJ2-5 and V is TRBV6-1; 9 nucleotides line up with TRBD2. The trim removed 0 bases at V and 2 bases at J, leaving 13 bases unmatched. Germline CDR1 and CDR2: MNHNS and SASEGT. The CDR3 sequence is 19 residues long. The CDR3 bases are TGTGCCAGCAGTGAAGCGCCCGGCGCTAGCGGGACCGTTCAAGAGACCCAGTACTTC. Translation: CASSEAPGASGTVQETQYF.

V usage is TRBV6-1 and J usage is TRBJ2-6, with D maybe TRBD1 (6 bases). Germline assignment: CDR1 MNHNS and CDR2 SASEGT. The CDR3 is 15 residues long. Trimming left V 1 base short and J 2 bases short, with 6 bases between. The DNA for the CDR3 is TGTGCCAGCAGTGAAGAGGGGGCTGGGGCCAACGTCCTGACTTTC. It specifies CASSEEGAGANVLTF.

V is TRBV20-1 and J is TRBJ2-3; D is unresolved. CDR1 and CDR2 from the germline V gene are DFQATT and SNEGSKA (reference sequence). Trimming took off 3 bases at V and 5 bases at J, with 6 bases between the two ends. The CDR3 contains 11 residues. CDR3 residues: CSARARDTQYF. The CDR3 DNA reads TGCAGTGCTAGGGCTCGAGATACGCAGTATTTT.

The rearrangement uses TRBV20-1 and TRBJ2-5, with D possibly being TRBD2 (5 bases). V lost 7 bases and J 4 bases, leaving 10 bases between the germline ends. This CDR3 has 11 amino acids. The germline gives CDR1 DFQATT, CDR2 SNEGSKA (reference sequence). The CDR3 loop reads CSVYRGETQYF. CDR3 in DNA: TGCAGTGTGTATCGGGGAGAGACCCAGTACTTC.

V is TRBV10-3 and J is TRBJ2-5, with 10 bases lining up with TRBD2. The CDR3 covers 15 residues. From germline, CDR1 is ENHRY and CDR2 SYGVKD. V lost 2 bases, J lost 2 bases, and 2 bases stayed unmatched. CDR3 loop: CAISELAGVQETQYF. CDR3 bases: TGTGCCATCAGTGAGCTAGCGGGAGTTCAAGAGACCCAGTACTTC.

This clone was detected only once. This chain uses TRBV6-4 with TRBJ2-1, with 8 nucleotides matching TRBD2. With 4 bases clipped from V and 0 bases from J, the junction kept 8 bases outside the gene matches. Germline assignment: CDR1 MRHNA and CDR2 SNTAGT. The CDR3 has 17 amino acids. The CDR3 reads CASSVGGRGASYNEQFF. The CDR3 DNA reads TGTGCCAGCAGTGTCGGAGGGCGGGGGGCCTCCTACAATGAGCAGTTCTTC.

The CDR3 sequence is CASSFRDRGYEQYF. DNA for the CDR3: TGTGCCAGCAGCTTCAGGGACAGGGGATACGAGCAGTACTTC. The chain has TRBV11-3 and TRBJ2-7; 10 bases map to TRBD1. The germline CDR1 and CDR2 sequences are SGHNT and YENEEA. CDR3 length: 14 residues. With V trimmed by 3 bases and J by 4 bases, 3 bases remained unmatched.

The V gene is TRBV30, the J gene TRBJ2-3; TRBD2 agrees at 8 bases. CDR3 size: 15 residues. The V segment lost 0 bases and the J segment 5 bases; nucleotides outside the gene matches: 7. Germline CDR1 reads GTSNPN; CDR2 reads SVGIG (reference sequence). The CDR3 nucleotides read TGTGCCTGGAGTGTACGCGGGGGGAGCGGAGATACGCAGTATTTT. Translating gives CAWSVRGGSGDTQYF.

This chain uses TRBV11-2 with TRBJ2-4, with 7 nucleotides matching TRBD2. From germline, CDR1 is SGHAT and CDR2 FQNNGV. The V segment lost 1 base and the J segment 8 bases; nucleotides outside the gene matches: 2. The CDR3 contains 13 residues. The CDR3 loop reads CASSLGEGYIQYF. The DNA of the CDR3 is TGTGCCAGCAGCTTAGGGGAGGGATACATTCAGTACTTC.

The V and J genes are TRBV9 and TRBJ1-2; TRBD1 aligns across 8 bases. The trim removed 1 base at V and 5 bases at J, leaving 4 bases unmatched. The CDR3 loop spans 14 amino acids. From germline, CDR1 is SGDLS and CDR2 YYNGEE. CDR3 DNA sequence: TGTGCCAGCAGCGTACAGGGGGCTGGGTATGGCTACACCTTC. Translating gives CASSVQGAGYGYTF. Together with reference TRBV9 and TRBJ1-2, the CDR3 gives the full variable domain: DSGVTQTPKHLITATGQRVTLRCSPRSGDLSVYWYQQSLDQGLQFLIQYYNGEERAKGNILERFSAQQFPDLHSELNLSSLELGDSALYFCASSVQGAGYGYTFGSGTRLTVV.

The chain is built from TRBV5-1 and TRBJ2-3, with 13 positions matching TRBD2. CDR3 size: 18 residues. From germline, CDR1 is SGHRS and CDR2 YFSETQ. J gave up 1 base and V 4 bases, and 9 bases lay outside the gene matches. The CDR3 region is CASSQGLAGVVGTDTQYF. The CDR3 DNA reads TGCGCCAGCAGCCAAGGACTAGCGGGAGTGGTGGGCACAGATACGCAGTATTTT.

The chain links TRBV27 to TRBJ1-2; 10 bases are a match to TRBD1. The germline CDR1 and CDR2 sequences are MNHEY and SMNVEV (reference sequence). The junction had 5 bases not matched to a gene; V was cut back by 5 bases and J by 8 bases. The CDR3 has 13 residues. CDR3 amino acids: CASSRTGGGGYTF. CDR3 DNA sequence: TGTGCCAGCAGTCGGACAGGGGGAGGAGGCTACACCTTC.

The V gene is TRBV2, the J gene TRBJ2-1; D not resolved. Germline V gene lookup returns CDR1 SNHLY and CDR2 FYNNEI. The CDR3 totals 15 residues. Trimming took 6 bases from V and 0 from J, leaving 12 bases between them. Here the CDR3 DNA reads TGTGCCAGCAGCCTAGACCCCAGCTCCTACAATGAGCAGTTCTTC. Its translation: CASSLDPSSYNEQFF.

The V gene is TRBV5-1, the J gene TRBJ2-1; TRBD1 matches at 10 bases. The CDR3 sequence is 15 residues long. Unmatched junction bases numbered 6, after V lost 4 bases and J lost 5 bases. Germline-derived CDR1 and CDR2 are SGHRS and YFSETQ. CDR3 nucleotides: TGCGCCAGCAGCCCGGGACAGGGGTTGGACAATGAGCAGTTCTTC. Protein: CASSPGQGLDNEQFF.

This chain joins TRBV7-9 and TRBJ2-1; 14 nucleotides agree with TRBD2. Trimming removed 3 bases from V and 6 bases from J; junction bases left unmatched: 7. The germline V gene encodes CDR1 SEHNR and CDR2 FQNEAQ (reference sequence). The CDR3 loop spans 17 amino acids. The CDR3 loop is CASSFARTSGGLNEQFF. The CDR3 DNA is TGTGCCAGCAGCTTCGCGAGGACTAGCGGGGGGCTCAATGAGCAGTTCTTC.

The J gene is TRBJ2-5, the V gene TRBV5-1; 13 positions agree with TRBD2. This CDR3 region has 18 residues. Germline trimming cut 3 bases from V and 1 base from J; bases unmatched to any gene: 9. CDR1 is SGHRS and CDR2 is YFSETQ in the germline V gene. The CDR3 nucleotides read TGCGCCAGCAGCTCCCTAACTAGCGGGGGGGCGGTCCAAGAGACCCAGTACTTC. Translating it yields CASSSLTSGGAVQETQYF.

V is TRBV6-5 and J is TRBJ2-7; D perhaps matches TRBD2 (5 bases). The germline V gene encodes CDR1 MNHEY and CDR2 SVGAGI. V gave up 10 bases and J gave up 5 bases, with 12 bases separating them. The CDR3 contains 11 residues. The CDR3 DNA reads TGTGCCACCGGGGATCCCGACGAGCAGTACTTC. As protein: CATGDPDEQYF.

This clone has only one observation. This chain links TRBV5-1 with TRBJ2-5; a possible D gene is TRBD1 (8 bases). Germline values: CDR1 SGHRS, CDR2 YFSETQ. This CDR3 has 16 residues. Trimming removed 4 bases from V and 2 bases from J, with 18 bases in between. Here the CDR3 reads CASSDWVQGGQETQYF. CDR3 in DNA: TGCGCCAGCAGCGATTGGGTACAGGGGGGGCAAGAGACCCAGTACTTC. Full variable domain (remainder filled in from reference TRBV5-1 and TRBJ2-5): KAGVTQTPRYLIKTRGQQVTLSCSPISGHRSVSWYQQTPGQGLQFLFEYFSETQRNKGNFPGRFSGRQFSNSRSEMNVSTLELGDSALYLCASSDWVQGGQETQYFGPGTRLLVL.

V gene TRBV4-2 combines with J gene TRBJ2-7, with D perhaps matching TRBD2 (5 bases). The germline V gene encodes CDR1 LGHNA and CDR2 YNFKEQ. The CDR3 runs 15 residues. V lost 0 bases and J 0 bases, leaving 9 bases between the germline ends. The CDR3 sequence: CASSQEKGSSYEQYF. In DNA form, the CDR3 reads TGTGCCAGCAGCCAAGAAAAAGGGAGCTCCTACGAGCAGTACTTC.

Details on this clone: The germline gene is not matched at one end of the junction; a read error may be the cause. The J gene is TRBJ1-5, the V gene TRBV6-6, with 7 bases aligning to TRBD1. The CDR3 contains 16 residues. Germline V gives CDR1 MNHNY, CDR2 SVGAGI (reference sequence). The CDR3 protein is CASSPITGAGNQSQHF. As DNA, the CDR3 is TGTGCCAGCAGTCCGATTACAGGGGCCGGCAATCAGTCCCAGCATTTT.

The V gene is TRBV18, the J gene TRBJ2-7, with 12 bases matching TRBD1. The V segment lost 5 bases and the J segment 2 bases; nucleotides outside the gene matches: 22. The V gene's germline CDR1 is KGHSH and CDR2 LQKENI. This CDR3 has 21 amino acids. The CDR3 spells CASSGTGGISLTRNNPYEQYF. The CDR3 coding sequence is TGTGCCAGCTCAGGGACAGGGGGCATAAGTTTAACCCGTAATAATCCCTACGAGCAGTACTTC.

This chain connects TRBV27 to TRBJ1-2; D is possibly TRBD1 (6 bases). The germline V and J ends were trimmed by 6 bases and 0 bases, with 14 bases remaining between them. CDR1 MNHEY and CDR2 SMNVEV come from the germline V gene (reference sequence). The length of the CDR3 is 15 residues. The DNA of the CDR3 is TGTGCCAGCAGCCTGGGGGCCGGGGCTAACTATGGCTACACCTTC. Translation gives CASSLGAGANYGYTF.

The rearrangement uses TRBV29-1 and TRBJ2-5; the match to TRBD1 covers 7 bases. There are 15 residues in the CDR3. V trimming: 2 bases; J trimming: 0 bases; junction bases outside the gene matches: 6. Germline loops: CDR1 SQVTM, CDR2 ANQGSEA. The DNA for the CDR3 is TGCAGCGTTGAAAGGACAGGAGAGTACCAAGAGACCCAGTACTTC. Translation: CSVERTGEYQETQYF. Drawing the rest from reference TRBV29-1 and TRBJ2-5, the complete variable domain is SAVISQKPSRDICQRGTSLTIQCQVDSQVTMMFWYRQQPGQSLTLIATANQGSEATYESGFVIDKFPISRPNLTFSTLTVSNMSPEDSSIYLCSVERTGEYQETQYFGPGTRLLVL.

The genes are TRBV27 and TRBJ2-5; TRBD2 matches 8 bases. The CDR3 sequence is 18 residues long. J gave up 5 bases and V 1 base, and 15 bases lay outside the gene matches. Germline CDR1 reads MNHEY; CDR2 reads SMNVEV (reference sequence). CDR3 region: CASSLYPELAGKWETQYF. The DNA for the CDR3 is TGTGCCAGCAGTTTATATCCTGAGTTAGCGGGGAAATGGGAGACCCAGTACTTC.